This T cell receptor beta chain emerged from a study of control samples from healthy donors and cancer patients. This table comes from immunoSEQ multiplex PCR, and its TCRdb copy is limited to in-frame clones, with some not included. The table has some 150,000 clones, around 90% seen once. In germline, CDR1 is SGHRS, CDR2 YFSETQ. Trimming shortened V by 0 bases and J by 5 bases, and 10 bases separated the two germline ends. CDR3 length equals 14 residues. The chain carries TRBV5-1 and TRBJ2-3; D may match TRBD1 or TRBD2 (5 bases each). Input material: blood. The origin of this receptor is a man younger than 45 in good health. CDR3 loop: CASSLGGSQDTQYF. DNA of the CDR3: TGCGCCAGCAGCTTGGGGGGGAGTCAAGATACGCAGTATTTT.